This T cell receptor beta chain was sequenced for a study of blood T cell repertoires in COVID-19. Repertoires were generated with immunoSEQ multiplex PCR, while TCRdb's copy carries only in-frame clones and drops some. The sample shows approximately 82,000 clones, roughly 80% of them seen only once. The table lists this clone with a count of one. CDR3 size: 12 residues. V was trimmed by 0 bases and J by 7 bases, leaving 9 bases between them. Looked up from germline, CDR1 is GTSNPN and CDR2 is SVGIG (reference sequence). Sequencing was performed on peripheral blood. The receptor's source is a woman in her seventies with acute or convalescent COVID-19. The chain has TRBV30 and TRBJ1-2, with D perhaps TRBD1 (5 bases). The CDR3 DNA is TGTGCCTGGAGTGTAGTCAGGGCTGGCTACACCTTC. Translating it yields CAWSVVRAGYTF.